Each of the 25 T cell receptor beta chains below was sequenced from the same sample in a study of T cell changes during pregnancy in multiple sclerosis. The repertoire was sequenced with immunoSEQ multiplex PCR; TCRdb's copy has only in-frame clones and lacks some. Here the sample spans about 89,000 clones, about 92% being singletons. The sequencing used peripheral blood, collected after pregnancy. These TCRs come from a female donor in good health, enrolled as a control in a pregnancy study.

The CDR3 loop is CAMGSGGTDTQYF. CDR3 in DNA: TGTGCCATGGGGTCGGGGGGGACAGATACGCAGTATTTT. The chain links TRBV10-3 to TRBJ2-3, with TRBD2 matching 8 bases. V shed 9 bases, J shed 3 bases, and the junction held 5 bases outside the gene matches. CDR3 length: 13 residues. Germline lookup yields CDR1 ENHRY and CDR2 SYGVKD.

This rearrangement joins TRBV28 to TRBJ2-7; 11 bases align to TRBD2. The CDR3 has 16 residues. Germline CDR1 and CDR2: MDHEN and SYDVKM. J gave up 5 bases and V 1 base, and 7 bases lay outside the gene matches. DNA of the CDR3: TGTGCCAGCAGTTTATTAGCTAGCGGGAGGTCTGACGAGCAGTACTTC. Protein product: CASSLLASGRSDEQYF. Based on the CDR3 plus reference TRBV28 and TRBJ2-7, the full variable domain is DVKVTQSSRYLVKRTGEKVFLECVQDMDHENMFWYRQDPGLGLRLIYFSYDVKMKEKGDIPEGYSVSREKKERFSLILESASTNQTSMYLCASSLLASGRSDEQYFGPGTRLTVT.

The chain uses TRBV30 and TRBJ1-1; 7 nucleotides agree with TRBD1. This CDR3 is built from 12 residues. Germline V gives CDR1 GTSNPN, CDR2 SVGIG (reference sequence). J was trimmed by 0 bases and V by 8 bases; bases with no gene match: 3. The CDR3 coding sequence is TGTGCCAAAGACAGGGTGAACACTGAAGCTTTCTTT. Protein: CAKDRVNTEAFF.

This rearrangement joins TRBV27 to TRBJ2-1, with 7 bases lining up with TRBD2. This CDR3 is 13 amino acids long. Per the germline V gene, CDR1 is MNHEY and CDR2 is SMNVEV (reference sequence). With V trimmed by 2 bases and J by 7 bases, 2 bases remained unmatched. The CDR3, as DNA: TGTGCCAGCAGTTTAGGGGGGGGGAATGAGCAGTTCTTC. Amino acid sequence: CASSLGGGNEQFF.

This rearrangement joins TRBV10-1 to TRBJ2-5, with D possibly TRBD1 on 7 matching bases. The germline gives CDR1 WNHNN, CDR2 SYGVQD (reference sequence). The CDR3 contains 16 residues. The ends were cut back, 2 bases at V and 5 bases at J, with 18 bases in the middle. The CDR3 loop is CASSEGSRGDAETQYF. CDR3 sequence (DNA): TGCGCCAGCAGTGAGGGTAGCAGGGGGGATGCGGAGACCCAGTACTTC.

The rearrangement joins TRBV27 to TRBJ2-1; 7 nucleotides align to TRBD2. V lost 5 bases and J lost 4; bases outside the gene matches: 14. The CDR3 has 17 residues. Germline values: CDR1 MNHEY, CDR2 SMNVEV (reference sequence). CDR3 sequence reads: CASSPSHGAGVYNEQFF. In DNA form, the CDR3 reads TGTGCCAGCAGTCCCTCCCATGGGGCGGGAGTATACAATGAGCAGTTCTTC.

This chain joins TRBV9 and TRBJ2-4, with TRBD2 matching 8 bases. There are 14 residues in the CDR3. The V gene's germline CDR1 is SGDLS and CDR2 YYNGEE. The trim removed 0 bases at V and 6 bases at J, leaving 2 bases unmatched. The CDR3 sequence: CASSVAGGGNIQYF. As DNA, the CDR3 is TGTGCCAGCAGCGTAGCGGGGGGGGGAAACATTCAGTACTTC.

J is TRBJ1-1 and V is TRBV2; possibly TRBD1 for D (6 bases). The CDR3 totals 11 residues. Germline V lookup: CDR1 SNHLY, CDR2 FYNNEI. Deletions cut 7 bases from V and 7 bases from J, with 10 bases between. CDR3 bases: TGTGCCAGCAACTCACAGGGTGAAGCTTTCTTT. Its protein product is CASNSQGEAFF.

The V and J genes are TRBV21-1 and TRBJ2-1; the table's D call TRBD2 went unverified against the DNA. TRBV21-1 constitutes a pseudogene. The CDR3 runs 21 residues. The CDR3: CASSKGGRGTSGRGGKNEQFF. The CDR3 bases are TGTGCCAGCAGCAAAGGAGGTAGAGGGACTAGCGGGAGGGGTGGTAAAAATGAGCAGTTCTTC.

This clone was detected once. V and J are TRBV5-1 and TRBJ2-3; possibly TRBD1 for D (5 bases). The germline gives CDR1 SGHRS, CDR2 YFSETQ. The length of the CDR3 is 14 residues. The V and J ends lost 2 bases and 5 bases respectively, with 12 bases between them. The CDR3, as DNA: TGCGCCAGCAGCTTAGAGGACAACAGAGATACGCAGTATTTT. Translating it yields CASSLEDNRDTQYF.

The V gene is TRBV5-6, the J gene TRBJ2-5; D is perhaps TRBD1 (5 bases). Looked up from germline, CDR1 is SGHDT and CDR2 is YYEEEE. This CDR3 contains 12 residues. V lost 4 bases and J 7 bases, leaving 11 bases between the germline ends. The CDR3, as DNA: TGTGCCAGCAGCAGTGAAACAGGGACCCAGTACTTC. Encoded protein: CASSSETGTQYF.

The genes are TRBV30 and TRBJ2-7; TRBD1 agrees at 11 bases. J was trimmed by 2 bases and V by 2 bases; bases with no gene match: 5. There are 15 residues in the CDR3. Per the germline V gene, CDR1 is GTSNPN and CDR2 is SVGIG (reference sequence). This chain's CDR3 is CAWSPGQGAPYEQYF. The CDR3 coding sequence is TGTGCCTGGAGTCCAGGACAGGGGGCCCCCTACGAGCAGTACTTC.

CDR3 protein: CSVAAAQETQYF. DNA for the CDR3: TGCAGCGTTGCAGCGGCCCAAGAGACCCAGTACTTC. The chain recombines TRBV29-1 with TRBJ2-5; D might be TRBD2 (5 bases). Trimming removed 4 bases from V and 1 base from J, with 7 bases in between. Germline assignment: CDR1 SQVTM and CDR2 ANQGSEA. The CDR3 totals 12 residues.

This CDR3 reads CASSHPGSVYGYTF. For the CDR3, the DNA is TGTGCCAGTAGCCACCCCGGCAGCGTCTATGGCTACACCTTC. This chain joins TRBV19 and TRBJ1-2; D call uncertain. Trimming pared 6 bases from V and 4 bases from J, leaving 15 bases between. The CDR3 extends over 14 amino acids. Germline CDR1 LNHDA, CDR2 SQIVND (reference sequence).

CDR3 residues: CASTNGESNSPLHF. CDR3 DNA: TGTGCCAGCACCAACGGGGAGAGTAATTCACCCCTCCACTTT. The rearrangement uses TRBV6-5 and TRBJ1-6; D remains ambiguous. The V gene's germline CDR1 is MNHEY and CDR2 SVGAGI. Between the trimmed V and J ends, which lost 7 bases and 6 bases, there was a span of 13 bases. The CDR3 runs 14 residues.

The rearrangement links TRBV6-6 to TRBJ1-2; unclear D gene. V was clipped by 0 bases and J by 7 bases, with 12 bases between them. Germline V gene lookup returns CDR1 MNHNY and CDR2 SVGAGI (reference sequence). The CDR3 covers 14 residues. The CDR3: CASSYSGSLPGYTF. The CDR3 nucleotides read TGTGCCAGCAGTTACTCAGGGAGTCTTCCTGGCTACACCTTC.

The V gene is TRBV5-6, the J gene TRBJ2-5; 11 bases align to TRBD2. V trimming: 6 bases; J trimming: 1 base; junction bases outside the gene matches: 8. The CDR3 sequence is 16 residues long. The germline V gene encodes CDR1 SGHDT and CDR2 YYEEEE. The CDR3, as DNA: TGTGCCAGCACCCCTCCTGGGACTAGCGGCCAAGAGACCCAGTACTTC. This codes for CASTPPGTSGQETQYF.

Only one count was recorded for this clone. J is TRBJ2-3 and V is TRBV18, with 8 bases aligning to TRBD2. The CDR3 contains 16 residues. After removal of 4 bases from V and 3 bases from J, the junction contained 9 bases not matched to a gene. CDR1 is KGHSH, CDR2 LQKENI, per germline. The CDR3 region is CASSRWSSGETDTQYF. DNA for the CDR3: TGTGCCAGCTCACGGTGGAGTAGCGGGGAAACAGATACGCAGTATTTT.

CDR3 DNA: TGTGCCAGTTTTTACAGGAACACCGGGGAGCTGTTTTTT. It translates to CASFYRNTGELFF. The chain employs TRBV27 and TRBJ2-2, with D unclear. Germline V gives CDR1 MNHEY, CDR2 SMNVEV (reference sequence). The V and J ends lost 9 bases and 1 base respectively, with 9 bases between them. The CDR3 covers 13 residues.

As DNA, the CDR3 is TGTGCCAGCAGCGTAGCTAGCGCAACTCCCGGGGAGCTGTTTTTT. Its protein is CASSVASATPGELFF. The chain couples TRBV9 to TRBJ2-2; D may be TRBD2 (6 bases). CDR1 and CDR2 from the germline V gene are SGDLS and YYNGEE. V was cut by 0 bases and J by 6 bases, with 12 bases left in between. The CDR3 contains 15 residues.

This chain joins TRBV5-1 and TRBJ2-5; 9 bases fit TRBD2. Trimming cost V 6 bases and J 1 base; bases outside gene matches: 4. CDR1 is SGHRS and CDR2 is YFSETQ in the germline V gene. The CDR3 contains 14 residues. DNA of the CDR3: TGCGCCAGCATGCGTAGCGGGGGCCAAGAGACCCAGTACTTC. It translates to CASMRSGGQETQYF.

V gene TRBV5-4 combines with J gene TRBJ2-7, with 7 positions matching TRBD2. The CDR3 is 15 amino acids. Germline V gene sequence: CDR1 SGHNT, CDR2 YYREEE (reference sequence). Losses at the gene ends were 3 bases for V and 0 bases for J; bases not matched to a gene: 6. The CDR3 sequence: CASSSSGGGSYEQYF. The CDR3, as DNA: TGTGCCAGCAGCTCTAGCGGTGGAGGCTCCTACGAGCAGTACTTC. The full variable domain, its missing parts supplied by reference TRBV5-4 and TRBJ2-7, is ETGVTQSPTHLIKTRGQQVTLRCSSQSGHNTVSWYQQALGQGPQFIFQYYREEENGRGNFPPRFSGLQFPNYSSELNVNALELDDSALYLCASSSSGGGSYEQYFGPGTRLTVT.

V gene TRBV19 combines with J gene TRBJ2-1; TRBD2 agrees at 7 bases. This CDR3 spans 14 amino acids. The germline CDR1 and CDR2 sequences are LNHDA and SQIVND (reference sequence). J was trimmed by 2 bases and V by 4 bases; bases with no gene match: 2. The CDR3 coding sequence is TGTGCCAGTAGTAGGGGGGGGACCTACAATGAGCAGTTCTTC. Translation gives CASSRGGTYNEQFF.

This clone was seen a few times. The chain couples TRBV18 to TRBJ1-1; a possible D gene is TRBD1 (6 bases). The CDR3 is made up of 13 amino acids. The V end was cut by 6 bases, the J end by 1 base, with 9 bases between. CDR1 and CDR2 (germline): KGHSH, LQKENI. CDR3 DNA sequence: TGTGCCAGCTCCCTGACAGGGAACACTGAAGCTTTCTTT. Protein product: CASSLTGNTEAFF.

Regarding this clone: The same CDR3 arises from other DNA sequences in this sample as well. V usage is TRBV7-6 and J usage is TRBJ2-2; no clear D. CDR1 and CDR2 (germline): SGHVS, FNYEAQ. V was trimmed by 2 bases and J by 7 bases, leaving 5 bases between them. CDR3 length equals 12 residues. In DNA form, the CDR3 reads TGTGCCAGCAGCTTAATTCGCGGGGAGCTGTTTTTT. Its protein product is CASSLIRGELFF.